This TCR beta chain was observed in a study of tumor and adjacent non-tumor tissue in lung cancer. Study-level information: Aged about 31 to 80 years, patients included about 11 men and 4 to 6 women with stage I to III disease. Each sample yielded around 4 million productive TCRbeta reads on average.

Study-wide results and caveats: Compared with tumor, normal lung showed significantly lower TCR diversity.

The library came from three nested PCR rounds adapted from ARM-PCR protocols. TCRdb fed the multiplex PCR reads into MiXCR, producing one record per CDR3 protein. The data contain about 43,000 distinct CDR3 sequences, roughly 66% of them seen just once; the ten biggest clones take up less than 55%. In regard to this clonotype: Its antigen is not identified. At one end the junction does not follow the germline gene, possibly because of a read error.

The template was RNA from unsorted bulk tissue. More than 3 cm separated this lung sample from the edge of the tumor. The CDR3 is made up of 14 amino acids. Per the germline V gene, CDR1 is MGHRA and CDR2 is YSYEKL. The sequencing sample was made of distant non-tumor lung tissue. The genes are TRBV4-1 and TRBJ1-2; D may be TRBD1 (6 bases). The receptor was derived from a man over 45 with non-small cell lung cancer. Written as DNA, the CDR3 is TGCGCCAGCTGCCAGGTCAGGGGATTAGGCGGCTACACCTTC. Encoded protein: CASCQVRGLGGYTF.